The 14 T cell receptor beta chains reported below all come from one sample, sequenced in a study of Ad26.COV2.S vaccination and SARS-CoV-2 variants. Sequencing used immunoSEQ multiplex PCR; TCRdb keeps in-frame clones, though not all of them. The table records 300,000 to 500,000 clones, roughly nine tenths of them present only once. Treatment noted: roughly 18 received Ad26.COV2.S at low or high dose, single or two shots; about 5 received placebo; per-sample allocation not given. It was on day 63 after the first vaccine or placebo injection that samples were taken. Specimen: peripheral blood, collected in a trial of Ad26.COV2.S vaccine versus placebo. These receptors originate from a person aged 18 to 65 who received the Ad26.COV2.S COVID-19 vaccine or a placebo.

This clone was seen a single time. The DNA for the CDR3 is TGTGCCAGTAGTATAGATCCCCTGACCGGAACTAATGAAAAACTGTTTTTT. Its translation: CASSIDPLTGTNEKLFF. This chain uses TRBV19 with TRBJ1-4; D is ambiguous. Germline CDR1 and CDR2: LNHDA and SQIVND (reference sequence). The CDR3 runs to 17 residues. Deletions cut 0 bases from V and 1 base from J, with 12 bases between.

The rearrangement uses TRBV4-1 and TRBJ2-3; D unclear. CDR1 is MGHRA and CDR2 is YSYEKL in the germline V gene. The V gene lost 4 bases and the J gene lost 8 bases, with 10 bases spanning the gap. This CDR3 region has 12 residues. DNA for the CDR3: TGCGCCAGCAGCCCAGCTAGTTCTACGCAGTATTTT. Translated, it gives CASSPASSTQYF.

The chain is built from TRBV7-6 and TRBJ2-2, with 8 positions matching TRBD2. The junction had 13 bases not matched to a gene; V was cut back by 6 bases and J by 7 bases. The CDR3 runs to 16 residues. Germline V gives CDR1 SGHVS, CDR2 FNYEAQ. The CDR3 DNA reads TGTGCCAGCAGTTTTTATCGTAGCGGGGTGAACGGGGAGCTGTTTTTT. This translates into CASSFYRSGVNGELFF.

The chain links TRBV7-9 to TRBJ2-1; D is unresolved. The germline V gene encodes CDR1 SEHNR and CDR2 FQNEAQ (reference sequence). The CDR3 extends over 13 amino acids. V lost 5 bases and J lost 8, with 13 bases in between. CDR3 bases: TGTGCCAGCAGCCCGCCCCCCACAGATGAGCAGTTCTTC. Translation gives CASSPPPTDEQFF.

The V call is TRBV6-1, the J call TRBJ2-1; D is perhaps TRBD1 or TRBD2 (6 bases each). The germline CDR1 and CDR2 sequences are MNHNS and SASEGT. The CDR3 has 16 residues. V was pared by 1 base and J by 0 bases, with 10 bases between. The CDR3 coding sequence is TGTGCCAGCAGTGAAGAAGGGGGGAGCTCCTACAATGAGCAGTTCTTC. Its protein product is CASSEEGGSSYNEQFF.

The chain combines TRBV5-6 with TRBJ2-1; D is uncertain. The ends were cut back, 1 base at V and 2 bases at J, with 7 bases in the middle. The CDR3 extends over 14 amino acids. CDR1 is SGHDT and CDR2 is YYEEEE in the germline V gene. The CDR3: CASSLHAAYNEQFF. As DNA, the CDR3 is TGTGCCAGCAGCTTGCACGCGGCCTACAATGAGCAGTTCTTC. Full variable domain (rest looked up from reference TRBV5-6 and TRBJ2-1): DAGVTQSPTHLIKTRGQQVTLRCSPKSGHDTVSWYQQALGQGPQFIFQYYEEEERQRGNFPDRFSGHQFPNYSSELNVNALLLGDSALYLCASSLHAAYNEQFFGPGTRLTVL.

V and J are TRBV19 and TRBJ1-2; 11 bases map to TRBD1. This CDR3 has 15 amino acids. Germline V lookup: CDR1 LNHDA, CDR2 SQIVND (reference sequence). V lost 8 bases and J lost 3; bases outside the gene matches: 8. Written as DNA, the CDR3 is TGTGCCAGTCAGCCACCGGGACAGGGGGACTATGGCTACACCTTC. Translated: CASQPPGQGDYGYTF. Full variable domain (missing parts from reference TRBV19 and TRBJ1-2): DGGITQSPKYLFRKEGQNVTLSCEQNLNHDAMYWYRQDPGQGLRLIYYSQIVNDFQKGDIAEGYSVSREKKESFPLTVTSAQKNPTAFYLCASQPPGQGDYGYTFGSGTRLTVV.

The rearrangement links TRBV19 to TRBJ2-1; D is uncertain. Between the trimmed V and J ends, which lost 6 bases and 0 bases, there was a span of 6 bases. CDR1 and CDR2 from the germline V gene are LNHDA and SQIVND (reference sequence). This CDR3 spans 13 amino acids. The CDR3 DNA follows: TGTGCCAGTAGAGCATACTCCTACAATGAGCAGTTCTTC. Residues: CASRAYSYNEQFF.

The chain has TRBV25-1 and TRBJ2-5; D is ambiguous. Per germline, CDR1 MGHDK and CDR2 SYGVNS. CDR3 length equals 13 residues. With 3 bases removed from V and 6 bases from J, the gap between germline ends came to 11 bases. CDR3 in amino acids: CASSEGRIQTQYF. The CDR3 region has the DNA TGTGCCAGCAGTGAGGGTAGGATACAGACCCAGTACTTC.

The CDR3 loop is CASSLKGGTEAFF. The CDR3 DNA sequence: TGTGCCAGCAGTTTAAAGGGAGGGACTGAAGCTTTCTTT. V gene TRBV12-3 or TRBV12-4 combines with J gene TRBJ1-1, with D hard to call. V was clipped by 2 bases and J by 5 bases, with 9 bases between them. The length of the CDR3 is 13 residues.

This chain links TRBV30 with TRBJ1-1; D might be TRBD1 (6 bases). Trimming cost V 4 bases and J 0 bases, with 15 bases left between them. CDR1 is GTSNPN and CDR2 is SVGIG in the germline V gene (reference sequence). There are 15 residues in the CDR3. The CDR3 DNA sequence: TGTGCCTGGAAATACACGGACAGTTTGAACACTGAAGCTTTCTTT. Its protein is CAWKYTDSLNTEAFF.

The count of this clone is one. The chain links TRBV3-1 (or the pseudogene TRBV3-2) to TRBJ2-5; D gene unclear. Deletions cut 5 bases from V and 5 bases from J, with 9 bases between. CDR1 and CDR2 (germline): LGHDT, YNNKEL (reference sequence). There are 12 residues in the CDR3. The CDR3 sequence: CASSATRETQYF. CDR3 in DNA: TGTGCCAGCAGCGCTACCCGGGAGACCCAGTACTTC.

This clone was seen only once. This sequence joins TRBV18 and TRBJ1-4; D ambiguous. Germline V gene lookup returns CDR1 KGHSH and CDR2 LQKENI. V lost 3 bases, J lost 8 bases, and 10 bases lay in between. The CDR3 covers 13 residues. As DNA, the CDR3 is TGTGCCAGCTCACCGAAGGTTGGGGAAAAACTGTTTTTT. The encoded protein is CASSPKVGEKLFF.

The V gene is TRBV27, the J gene TRBJ1-2; D is possibly TRBD1 (5 bases). V was clipped by 5 bases and J by 7 bases, with 26 bases between them. CDR3 length: 17 residues. Looked up from germline, CDR1 is MNHEY and CDR2 is SMNVEV (reference sequence). The CDR3 nucleotides read TGTGCCAGCAGTCCCGTGGGCACCCCGACAGCAGGCGGTGGCTACACCTTC. This translates into CASSPVGTPTAGGGYTF.